The source of this T cell receptor (beta chain) is a study of shared clonotypes between healthy human individuals. Sequencing was performed with immunoSEQ multiplex PCR; in TCRdb, only in-frame clones are kept and a portion is missing. The sample holds 550,000 to 700,000 clones, around 73% seen once. Trimming stripped 6 bases from V and 2 bases from J, with 13 bases between. Germline-derived CDR1 and CDR2 are SQVTM and ANQGSEA. This CDR3 comprises 13 residues. CD45RA-negative memory and CD45RA+ naive subsets were split from the CD4+ cells. This receptor was obtained from a young woman in good health. Sequencing used memory CD4+ T cells sorted from blood. Subset meaning: CD45RA-negative fraction. This chain uses TRBV29-1 with TRBJ1-2, with a possible D match to TRBD1 (6 bases). This CDR3 is CSVAGVGNYGYTF. CDR3 nucleotide sequence: TGCAGCGTGGCAGGGGTTGGGAACTATGGCTACACCTTC. Variable domain in full (rest from reference TRBV29-1 and TRBJ1-2): SAVISQKPSRDICQRGTSLTIQCQVDSQVTMMFWYRQQPGQSLTLIATANQGSEATYESGFVIDKFPISRPNLTFSTLTVSNMSPEDSSIYLCSVAGVGNYGYTFGSGTRLTVV.